Listed here are 19 T cell receptor beta chains from one sample, sequenced in a study of control samples from healthy donors and cancer patients. Profiling relied on immunoSEQ multiplex PCR, and the TCRdb table lists in-frame clones only, not all of them. The table has approximately 40,000 clones, around 90% seen once. What was sequenced was blood. Receptors were obtained from a woman aged 50 to 60 in good health.

This CDR3 reads CASMALNYGYTF. CDR3 in DNA: TGTGCCAGTATGGCTTTAAACTATGGCTACACCTTC. The V call is TRBV19, the J call TRBJ1-2, with D unresolved. The V and J ends lost 7 bases and 2 bases respectively, with 8 bases between them. Germline V gene lookup returns CDR1 LNHDA and CDR2 SQIVND (reference sequence). The CDR3 is 12 residues long.

The genes are TRBV10-3 and TRBJ1-1; D is uncertain. V was cut by 5 bases and J by 2 bases, with 9 bases left in between. This CDR3 has 13 amino acids. The germline CDR1 and CDR2 sequences are ENHRY and SYGVKD. The CDR3 bases are TGTGCCATCAGTTGGCAGGATAACACTGAAGCTTTCTTT. This gives the protein CAISWQDNTEAFF.

V usage is TRBV14 and J usage is TRBJ2-1, with D perhaps TRBD1 or TRBD2 (5 bases each). CDR1 is SGHDN, CDR2 FVKESK, per germline. This CDR3 comprises 17 residues. Trimming pared 0 bases from V and 4 bases from J, leaving 16 bases between. The CDR3 region is CASSQDRQGVWYNEQFF. Written as DNA, the CDR3 is TGTGCCAGCAGCCAAGATCGGCAGGGAGTATGGTACAATGAGCAGTTCTTC.

As DNA, the CDR3 is TGTGCCAGCAATATAGGACTTCATTACGAGCAGTACTTC. Protein: CASNIGLHYEQYF. The chain couples TRBV28 to TRBJ2-7; D is perhaps TRBD2 (5 bases). This CDR3 spans 13 amino acids. V lost 7 bases and J 4 bases, leaving 14 bases between the germline ends. Germline lookup yields CDR1 MDHEN and CDR2 SYDVKM.

J is TRBJ1-4 and V is TRBV19; no clear D. The CDR3 consists of 14 residues. CDR1 and CDR2 from the germline V gene are LNHDA and SQIVND (reference sequence). V dropped 7 bases and J dropped 7 bases, with 16 bases sitting between them. CDR3 bases: TGTGCCAGTACCTTAGGCGGGCAGCCTGAAAAACTGTTTTTT. Its translation: CASTLGGQPEKLFF.

The chain links TRBV7-8 to TRBJ2-3; TRBD2 matches 14 bases. The ends lost 5 bases at V and 2 bases at J; junction bases unmatched: 6. The CDR3 spans 17 residues. The germline CDR1 and CDR2 sequences are SGHVS and FQNEAQ. The CDR3 region is CASSPRTSGGLTDTQYF. CDR3 DNA sequence: TGTGCCAGCAGCCCTAGGACTAGCGGGGGGCTCACAGATACGCAGTATTTT.

The CDR3 region has the DNA TGTGCCAGCAGTTTAGCTGACAGGGTCAACTATGGCTACACCTTC. Translation gives CASSLADRVNYGYTF. The chain carries TRBV28 and TRBJ1-2; TRBD1 matches 7 bases. V lost 2 bases and J lost 2; bases outside the gene matches: 5. The CDR3 is 15 residues long. Germline CDR1 MDHEN, CDR2 SYDVKM.

This rearrangement joins TRBV28 to TRBJ1-2; possible D gene TRBD1, 5 bases. The CDR3 has 14 amino acids. Trimming took 5 bases from V and 0 from J, leaving 10 bases between them. Germline V lookup: CDR1 MDHEN, CDR2 SYDVKM. The CDR3 bases are TGTGCCAGCAGTCCAGGGACGACTAACTATGGCTACACCTTC. This translates into CASSPGTTNYGYTF.

V is TRBV30 and J is TRBJ1-1; D is perhaps TRBD1 (5 bases). CDR3 size: 11 residues. Looked up from germline, CDR1 is GTSNPN and CDR2 is SVGIG (reference sequence). The V gene lost 1 base and the J gene lost 8 bases, with 8 bases spanning the gap. CDR3 in DNA: TGTGCCTGGAGTGATCAGGGCGAAGCTTTCTTT. Residues: CAWSDQGEAFF.

The rearrangement joins TRBV18 to TRBJ1-6, with 7 positions matching TRBD1. The V gene end was trimmed by 3 bases and the J gene end by 0 bases; junction bases not matched to a gene: 8. Germline V gene lookup returns CDR1 KGHSH and CDR2 LQKENI. The CDR3 loop spans 18 amino acids. CDR3 DNA sequence: TGTGCCAGCTCACCGGGACAGCTTATTAGCTCCTATAATTCACCCCTCCACTTT. Translated, it gives CASSPGQLISSYNSPLHF.

V and J are TRBV20-1 and TRBJ2-5, with D uncertain. Trimming shortened V by 3 bases and J by 2 bases, and 10 bases separated the two germline ends. Germline-derived CDR1 and CDR2 are DFQATT and SNEGSKA (reference sequence). The CDR3 contains 13 residues. Here the CDR3 reads CSASSKPQETQYF. As DNA, the CDR3 is TGCAGTGCTAGTTCTAAGCCACAAGAGACCCAGTACTTC.

This clone came up a few times. This sequence joins TRBV5-1 and TRBJ1-1; 7 bases are a match to TRBD1. From germline, CDR1 is SGHRS and CDR2 YFSETQ. The CDR3 runs to 15 residues. The V gene end was trimmed by 0 bases and the J gene end by 7 bases; junction bases not matched to a gene: 9. Here the CDR3 DNA reads TGCGCCAGCAGCTTGGGGGCTCGGGACAGTGGTGAAGCTTTCTTT. Translation: CASSLGARDSGEAFF.

The chain couples TRBV27 to TRBJ1-2, with D tentatively TRBD1 (5 bases). CDR3 length: 14 residues. Trimming stripped 5 bases from V and 7 bases from J, with 17 bases between. From germline, CDR1 is MNHEY and CDR2 SMNVEV (reference sequence). CDR3 in amino acids: CASSPGQTGFGYTF. The CDR3 DNA reads TGTGCCAGCAGTCCAGGACAAACGGGGTTTGGCTACACCTTC.

The count of this clone is one. This chain joins TRBV4-2 and TRBJ2-2; tentative D call: TRBD2 (7 bases). V was clipped by 1 base and J by 7 bases, with 13 bases between them. CDR1 and CDR2 (germline): LGHNA, YNFKEQ. The CDR3 contains 15 residues. CDR3 nucleotides: TGTGCCAGCAGCCAAGTAGGGGGGGCAGGCGGGGAGCTGTTTTTT. It is translated as CASSQVGGAGGELFF.

V and J are TRBV5-1 and TRBJ1-1; 8 bases are a match to TRBD1. V lost 0 bases to trimming and J lost 5 bases; unmatched junction nucleotides: 6. Germline loops: CDR1 SGHRS, CDR2 YFSETQ. CDR3 length: 15 residues. The CDR3 here is CASSLVQGAGTEAFF. The CDR3 bases are TGCGCCAGCAGCTTGGTGCAGGGGGCGGGAACTGAAGCTTTCTTT.

In this sample, this clone turned up once. The V gene is TRBV5-8, the J gene TRBJ1-5; 8 positions match TRBD1. CDR1 SGHTS and CDR2 YDEGEE come from the germline V gene. This CDR3 is built from 14 residues. J gave up 5 bases and V 4 bases, and 5 bases lay outside the gene matches. CDR3 amino acids: CASSAGQGYQPQHF. The CDR3 nucleotides read TGTGCCAGCAGCGCCGGACAGGGCTATCAGCCCCAGCATTTT.

This clone has more than one count but fewer than ten. The V and J genes are TRBV4-1 and TRBJ2-2, with 9 bases identical to TRBD1. Per the germline V gene, CDR1 is MGHRA and CDR2 is YSYEKL. The CDR3 consists of 17 residues. V shed 3 bases, J shed 4 bases, and the junction held 9 bases outside the gene matches. In nucleotides, the CDR3 is TGCGCCAGCAGCCAGCTTTCGGGACAGGGTGGCACCGGGGAGCTGTTTTTT. Amino acid sequence: CASSQLSGQGGTGELFF.

The chain couples TRBV28 to TRBJ1-4; D is perhaps TRBD1 (5 bases). Trimming pared 7 bases from V and 7 bases from J, leaving 13 bases between. The germline V gene has CDR1 MDHEN and CDR2 SYDVKM. The CDR3 has 13 amino acids. CDR3 coding DNA: TGTGCCAGCATGGGCCCCGGGGGTGAAAAACTGTTTTTT. Encoded protein: CASMGPGGEKLFF.

This chain uses TRBV30 with TRBJ1-2; D gene uncertain. Germline V gives CDR1 GTSNPN, CDR2 SVGIG (reference sequence). The CDR3 spans 11 residues. V gave up 1 base and J gave up 8 bases, with 8 bases separating them. CDR3 loop: CAWSGAGGYTF. DNA of the CDR3: TGTGCCTGGAGTGGAGCGGGGGGCTACACCTTC.